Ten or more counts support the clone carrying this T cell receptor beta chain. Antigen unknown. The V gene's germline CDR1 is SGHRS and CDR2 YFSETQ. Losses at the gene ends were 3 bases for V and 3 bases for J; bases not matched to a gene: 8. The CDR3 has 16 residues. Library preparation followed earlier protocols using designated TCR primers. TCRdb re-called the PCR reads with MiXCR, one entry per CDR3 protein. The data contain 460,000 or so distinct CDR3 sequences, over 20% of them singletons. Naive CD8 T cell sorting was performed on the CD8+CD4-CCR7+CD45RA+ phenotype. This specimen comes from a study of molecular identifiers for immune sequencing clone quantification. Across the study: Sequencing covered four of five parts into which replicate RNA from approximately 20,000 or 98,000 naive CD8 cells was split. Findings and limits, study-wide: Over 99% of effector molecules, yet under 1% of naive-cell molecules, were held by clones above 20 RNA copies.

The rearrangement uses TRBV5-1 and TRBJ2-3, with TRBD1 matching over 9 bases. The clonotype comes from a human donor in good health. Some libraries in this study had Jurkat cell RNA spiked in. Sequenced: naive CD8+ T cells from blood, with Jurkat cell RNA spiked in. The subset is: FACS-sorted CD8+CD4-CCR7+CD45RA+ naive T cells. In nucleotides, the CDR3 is TGCGCCAGCAGCTACCCCGGGACAGGGAAAACAGATACGCAGTATTTT. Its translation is CASSYPGTGKTDTQYF.